Below, 17 T cell receptor beta chains from the same sample are listed, as sequenced in a study of metastatic and nonmetastatic thyroid tumors. MiXCR reprocessed the PCR reads for TCRdb. The repertoire consists of approximately 40,000 clones, with around 21% occurring once and the leading ten covering roughly 15%. All patients were treatment-naive before thyroid surgery. The specimen sequenced was blood. These receptors all come from a female donor with papillary thyroid cancer or a benign thyroid nodule (not recorded which). Some clones in this sample may be carry-over from other donors' samples.

This clone was detected many times. The rearrangement links TRBV3-1 to TRBJ1-6; D unclear. Trimming pared 9 bases from V and 6 bases from J, leaving 12 bases between. Germline values: CDR1 LGHDT, CDR2 YNNKEL (reference sequence). This CDR3 is built from 13 residues. The CDR3 here is CASNREGNSPLHF. CDR3 in DNA: TGTGCCAGTAACCGGGAGGGTAATTCACCCCTCCACTTT.

This chain joins TRBV20-1 and TRBJ2-3; D not certain. CDR1 is DFQATT and CDR2 is SNEGSKA in the germline V gene (reference sequence). V was shortened by 6 bases and J by 2 bases, with 12 bases between the two germline ends. CDR3 length: 13 amino acids. CDR3 DNA: TGCAGTGCCAGCCACCCAACCACAGATACGCAGTATTTT. This sequence encodes CSASHPTTDTQYF.

On this clone itself: This specimen includes other DNA sequences encoding the same CDR3. This chain connects TRBV12-3 or TRBV12-4 to TRBJ1-6; D remains ambiguous. There are 14 residues in the CDR3. V was trimmed by 1 base and J by 8 bases, leaving 9 bases between them. DNA of the CDR3: TGTGCCAGCAGTTTAGACGGTGGTGATTCACCCCTCCACTTT. Amino acids: CASSLDGGDSPLHF.

The table lists this clone with many counts. The V and J genes are TRBV5-1 and TRBJ2-7; 13 nucleotides agree with TRBD2. The germline gives CDR1 SGHRS, CDR2 YFSETQ. V was clipped by 4 bases and J by 9 bases; unmatched bases: 10. The CDR3 length is 15 residues. The CDR3 is CASSVGTSGVTVQYF. As DNA, the CDR3 is TGCGCCAGCAGCGTCGGGACTAGCGGGGTTACTGTGCAGTACTTC.

Only a few counts were recorded for this clone. The chain carries TRBV2 and TRBJ2-1, with 12 bases lining up with TRBD2. From germline, CDR1 is SNHLY and CDR2 FYNNEI. The CDR3 totals 17 residues. V trimming: 7 bases; J trimming: 8 bases; junction bases outside the gene matches: 15. This CDR3 is CASTGTQTSGSVDEQFF. In DNA form, the CDR3 reads TGTGCCAGCACCGGAACCCAGACTAGCGGGAGTGTCGATGAGCAGTTCTTC.

The chain uses TRBV24-1 and TRBJ2-5; 12 bases fit TRBD2. The trim removed 7 bases at V and 1 base at J, leaving 9 bases unmatched. Germline V gives CDR1 KGHDR, CDR2 SFDVKD. This CDR3 comprises 17 residues. The CDR3 reads CATSKGLAGLSQETQYF. In DNA, the CDR3 is TGTGCCACCAGCAAGGGACTAGCGGGCCTATCCCAAGAGACCCAGTACTTC.

This clone has ten or more counts. The chain recombines TRBV19 with TRBJ2-1, with 8 bases matching TRBD2. Germline V lookup: CDR1 LNHDA, CDR2 SQIVND (reference sequence). The CDR3 runs 14 residues. The trim removed 6 bases at V and 5 bases at J, leaving 6 bases unmatched. In DNA, the CDR3 is TGTGCCAGTAGGGAAGCGGGAGCGGACAATGAGCAGTTCTTC. This gives the protein CASREAGADNEQFF.

In its sample, this clone was seen many times. A much more abundant neighbour one base away suggests this may be a read error. The same CDR3 also results from other DNA sequences found in this sample. The chain recombines TRBV20-1 with TRBJ1-2; tentative D call: TRBD1 (5 bases). This CDR3 comprises 14 residues. CDR1 is DFQATT and CDR2 is SNEGSKA in the germline V gene (reference sequence). The CDR3 loop is CSASWGDGYYGYTF. The CDR3 DNA reads TGCAGTGCTAGCTGGGGGGACGGGTACTACGGCTACACCTTC.

The rearrangement links TRBV20-1 to TRBJ2-1; 15 bases match TRBD2. J gave up 7 bases and V 1 base, and 2 bases lay outside the gene matches. Germline assignment: CDR1 DFQATT and CDR2 SNEGSKA (reference sequence). The CDR3 spans 15 residues. As DNA, the CDR3 is TGCAGTGCTAGAGGGGGACTAGCGGGAGGAAATGAGCAGTTCTTC. Translation gives CSARGGLAGGNEQFF.

With respect to this clone: At one boundary the junction diverges from the germline segment, which might be a read error. The V and J genes are TRBV19 and TRBJ2-2, with D uncertain. The CDR3 has 14 residues. Germline V CDR1 and CDR2: LNHDA, SQIVND (reference sequence). The CDR3 sequence: CATRRLENTVELFF. Here the CDR3 DNA reads TGTGCCACCCGACGACTCGAAAACACCGTGGAGCTGTTTTTT.

This clone occurred many times. This chain links TRBV18 with TRBJ1-1; weak D call: TRBD1 (6 bases). The CDR3 length is 14 residues. The V gene's germline CDR1 is KGHSH and CDR2 LQKENI. Trimming took off 1 base at V and 3 bases at J, with 9 bases between the two ends. This CDR3 is CASSPLQGHTEAFF. Here the CDR3 DNA reads TGTGCCAGCTCACCACTCCAGGGGCACACTGAAGCTTTCTTT.

The V call is TRBV28, the J call TRBJ1-1; the match to TRBD1 covers 7 bases. With 2 bases clipped from V and 3 bases from J, the junction kept 15 bases outside the gene matches. Germline V gene lookup returns CDR1 MDHEN and CDR2 SYDVKM. The CDR3 has 18 amino acids. The CDR3 bases are TGTGCCAGCAGTTTAGAGGGCAGGGGGTATTTGGGGTACACTGAAGCTTTCTTT. It is translated as CASSLEGRGYLGYTEAFF.

This clone was seen ten or more times. The J gene is TRBJ2-3, the V gene TRBV10-3; TRBD2 matches 7 bases. The CDR3 has 16 amino acids. Trimming removed 6 bases from V and 5 bases from J; junction bases left unmatched: 14. From germline, CDR1 is ENHRY and CDR2 SYGVKD. In nucleotides, the CDR3 is TGTGCCATCAGGGGGGGTAGCGGGCTGACGGGAGATACGCAGTATTTT. It specifies CAIRGGSGLTGDTQYF.

This clone was seen more than once but under ten times. A much larger clonotype is one base distant, so this may be a read error. This sequence joins TRBV5-8 and TRBJ2-3; 12 bases agree with TRBD1. V was clipped by 4 bases and J by 8 bases; unmatched bases: 5. Germline V gene sequence: CDR1 SGHTS, CDR2 YDEGEE. The CDR3 is 14 amino acids. In DNA form, the CDR3 reads TGTGCCAGCAGCGAGGGACAGGGGGCAGGTACGCAGTATTTT. Protein: CASSEGQGAGTQYF. Together with reference TRBV5-8 and TRBJ2-3, the CDR3 gives the full variable domain: EAGVTQSPTHLIKTRGQQATLRCSPISGHTSVYWYQQALGLGLQFLLWYDEGEERNRGNFPPRFSGRQFPNYSSELNVNALELEDSALYLCASSEGQGAGTQYFGPGTRLTVL.

This clone was found many times. The chain uses TRBV19 and TRBJ1-5, with TRBD1 as a possible D gene (5 bases). The CDR3 is made up of 15 amino acids. Trimming left V 6 bases short and J 4 bases short, with 16 bases between. The germline V gene encodes CDR1 LNHDA and CDR2 SQIVND (reference sequence). CDR3 nucleotides: TGTGCCAGTAGGAACTTTCAGGGAGAGAATCAGCCCCAGCATTTT. As protein: CASRNFQGENQPQHF.

This clone was observed at least ten times. The chain employs TRBV10-3 and TRBJ2-7; D may be TRBD1 (5 bases). CDR3 length: 12 amino acids. Trimming took 2 bases from V and 3 from J, leaving 5 bases between them. CDR1 ENHRY and CDR2 SYGVKD come from the germline V gene. CDR3 nucleotides: TGTGCCATCAGTGAGCAGGGCTACGAGCAGTACTTC. This codes for CAISEQGYEQYF.

As for this clone: This may arise from a read error, as a much more abundant clone is one base away. This chain joins TRBV29-1 and TRBJ2-5, with TRBD1 matching over 8 bases. V gave up 7 bases and J gave up 4 bases; unmatched junction bases: 5. The germline V gene has CDR1 SQVTM and CDR2 ANQGSEA. This CDR3 region has 12 residues. CDR3 sequence reads: CSGGQVLETQYF. Here the CDR3 DNA reads TGCAGCGGGGGACAGGTCCTAGAGACCCAGTACTTC.